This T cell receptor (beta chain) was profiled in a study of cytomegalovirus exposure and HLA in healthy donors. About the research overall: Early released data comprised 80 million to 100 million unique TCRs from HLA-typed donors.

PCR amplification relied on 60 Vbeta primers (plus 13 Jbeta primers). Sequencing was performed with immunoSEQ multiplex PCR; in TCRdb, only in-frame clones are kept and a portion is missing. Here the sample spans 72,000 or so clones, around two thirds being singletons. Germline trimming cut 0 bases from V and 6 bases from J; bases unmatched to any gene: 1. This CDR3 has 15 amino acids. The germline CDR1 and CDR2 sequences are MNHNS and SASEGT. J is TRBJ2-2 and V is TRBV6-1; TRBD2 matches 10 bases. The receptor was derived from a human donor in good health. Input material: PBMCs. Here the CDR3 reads CASSEALAGAGELFF. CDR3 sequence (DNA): TGTGCCAGCAGTGAAGCGCTAGCGGGAGCCGGGGAGCTGTTTTTT.